Each of the 29 T cell receptor beta chains below was sequenced from the same sample in a study of early T cells in non-severe SARS-CoV-2 infection. TCRdb analysed the 5' RACE reads with MiXCR anew, one entry per CDR3 protein. Seen here are fewer than 80,000 distinct CDR3 sequences, more than 10% observed once, and the top ten hold about 1%. The material sequenced was whole blood, taken at baseline. Receptors originate from an adult who was a healthcare worker with PCR-confirmed SARS-CoV-2 infection or an uninfected control (not recorded which). The donor label of this sample is uncertain.

This clonotype was counted ten times or more. V usage is TRBV12-3 or TRBV12-4 and J usage is TRBJ2-1; 10 bases map to TRBD1. V lost 6 bases to trimming and J lost 7 bases; unmatched junction nucleotides: 3. CDR3 length: 13 residues. In DNA form, the CDR3 reads TGTGCCAGCAGACGACAGGGGGCGAATGAGCAGTTCTTC. Translation gives CASRRQGANEQFF.

This clonotype was detected only a few times. The chain recombines TRBV18 with TRBJ1-2, with unresolved D. Germline lookup yields CDR1 KGHSH and CDR2 LQKENI. CDR3 size: 14 residues. Trimming pared 0 bases from V and 2 bases from J, leaving 7 bases between. The CDR3 loop is CASSPPNINYGYTF. The DNA for the CDR3 is TGTGCCAGCTCACCACCCAACATAAACTATGGCTACACCTTC. Full variable domain (rest looked up from reference TRBV18 and TRBJ1-2): NAGVMQNPRHLVRRRGQEARLRCSPMKGHSHVYWYRQLPEEGLKFMVYLQKENIIDESGMPKERFSAEFPKEGPSILRIQQVVRGDSAAYFCASSPPNINYGYTFGSGTRLTVV.

This clonotype was counted between two and nine times. This chain links TRBV18 with TRBJ2-1; 8 bases align to TRBD1. Germline CDR1 reads KGHSH; CDR2 reads LQKENI. V gave up 3 bases and J gave up 3 bases; unmatched junction bases: 4. CDR3 length: 15 amino acids. In DNA, the CDR3 is TGTGCCAGCTCACCCAACAGGGGGAGCTACAATGAGCAGTTCTTC. Protein sequence: CASSPNRGSYNEQFF.

This clonotype was seen a few times. V is TRBV11-2 and J is TRBJ2-3; 9 bases map to TRBD1. The CDR3 has 16 residues. Germline V gene sequence: CDR1 SGHAT, CDR2 FQNNGV. V shed 4 bases, J shed 4 bases, and the junction held 9 bases outside the gene matches. The CDR3 sequence is CASSSGQGIFPDTQYF. Here the CDR3 DNA reads TGTGCCAGCAGCTCCGGACAGGGGATTTTCCCAGATACGCAGTATTTT.

The chain links TRBV7-3 to TRBJ2-5, with D tentatively TRBD2 (5 bases). CDR1 is SGHTA and CDR2 is FQGTGA in the germline V gene. Trimming shortened V by 4 bases and J by 2 bases, and 14 bases separated the two germline ends. CDR3 length: 15 residues. CDR3 residues: CASSYESGKQETQYF. The CDR3 DNA reads as TGTGCCAGCAGCTATGAATCGGGGAAGCAAGAGACCCAGTACTTC.

V gene TRBV6-1 combines with J gene TRBJ2-7; D might be TRBD1 (5 bases). There are 15 residues in the CDR3. Trimming took 4 bases from V and 0 from J, leaving 13 bases between them. CDR1 and CDR2 (germline): MNHNS, SASEGT. This CDR3 reads CASSGRQFFSYEQYV. DNA for the CDR3: TGTGCCAGCAGTGGTAGACAGTTTTTCTCCTACGAGCAGTACGTC.

This clonotype was counted at least ten times. The CDR3 sequence: CASSYWRRTGELFF. Written as DNA, the CDR3 is TGTGCCAGCAGTTACTGGCGACGCACCGGGGAGCTGTTTTTT. V gene TRBV6-2 or TRBV6-3 combines with J gene TRBJ2-2; D unclear. This CDR3 is built from 14 residues. V lost 1 base and J 4 bases, leaving 7 bases between the germline ends. CDR1 is MNHEY, CDR2 SVGEGT, per germline.

The chain employs TRBV12-3 or TRBV12-4 and TRBJ1-1; D ambiguous. With 6 bases removed from V and 4 bases from J, the gap between germline ends came to 12 bases. There are 13 residues in the CDR3. The DNA for the CDR3 is TGTGCCAGCAGGCCCGACACGAGCACTGAAGCTTTCTTT. Translated: CASRPDTSTEAFF.

V usage is TRBV7-2 and J usage is TRBJ2-3; D unclear. V shed 8 bases and J shed 5 bases, with 5 bases lying between them. The germline V gene encodes CDR1 SGHTA and CDR2 FQGNSA. The CDR3 runs 10 residues. The CDR3 here is CASWGDTQYF. CDR3 coding DNA: TGTGCCAGCTGGGGAGATACGCAGTATTTT.

This clonotype was seen ten or more times. This chain connects TRBV12-3 or TRBV12-4 to TRBJ1-1; no reliable D call. The CDR3 is made up of 12 amino acids. V was cut by 5 bases and J by 7 bases, with 11 bases left in between. The CDR3 DNA follows: TGTGCCAGCAGTCCCCTACGGATTGAAGCTTTCTTT. Residues: CASSPLRIEAFF.

The chain's CDR3 is CASIPFGTGIPEAFF. CDR3 DNA: TGTGCCAGCATCCCGTTTGGGACAGGGATTCCTGAAGCTTTCTTT. The rearrangement joins TRBV12-3 or TRBV12-4 to TRBJ1-1, with 9 bases that match TRBD1. The V and J ends lost 7 bases and 6 bases, in that order; junction bases with no gene match: 12. This CDR3 spans 15 amino acids.

The sample holds a few counts of this clonotype. The rearrangement uses TRBV20-1 and TRBJ2-3, with 9 bases that match TRBD2. J lost 2 bases, V lost 2 bases, and 8 bases had no gene match. CDR3 length: 16 residues. Germline CDR1 and CDR2: DFQATT and SNEGSKA (reference sequence). This CDR3 is CSARPWASGITDTQYF. The CDR3 nucleotides read TGCAGTGCTAGACCATGGGCTAGCGGGATCACAGATACGCAGTATTTT.

This clonotype was seen just once. The V call is TRBV6-1, the J call TRBJ1-1; the D is unclear. Germline assignment: CDR1 MNHNS and CDR2 SASEGT. The CDR3 runs 13 residues. V dropped 4 bases and J dropped 7 bases, with 13 bases sitting between them. Here the CDR3 reads CASSGHLDGEAFF. The CDR3 bases are TGTGCCAGCAGTGGACATCTGGACGGTGAAGCTTTCTTT.

V is TRBV5-1 and J is TRBJ1-1; no definite D call. V lost 4 bases, J lost 1 base, and 14 bases lay in between. The germline CDR1 and CDR2 sequences are SGHRS and YFSETQ. The CDR3 is made up of 15 amino acids. CDR3 in amino acids: CASSLNHGGNTEAFF. CDR3 DNA: TGCGCCAGCAGCCTAAACCACGGCGGGAACACTGAAGCTTTCTTT.

In this sample, this clonotype turned up many times. The genes are TRBV5-1 and TRBJ1-4; no reliable D call. CDR3 length: 14 residues. The V gene lost 0 bases and the J gene lost 4 bases, with 7 bases spanning the gap. Germline-derived CDR1 and CDR2 are SGHRS and YFSETQ. The CDR3 reads CASSLDSLNEKLFF. In nucleotides, the CDR3 is TGCGCCAGCAGCTTGGACAGCCTTAATGAAAAACTGTTTTTT.

This clonotype has only a few counts. The chain couples TRBV12-3 or TRBV12-4 to TRBJ2-1, with TRBD1 matching 7 bases. The CDR3 is made up of 13 amino acids. The V segment lost 10 bases and the J segment 7 bases; nucleotides outside the gene matches: 10. CDR3 loop: CAIYRQGRNEQFF. CDR3 nucleotide sequence: TGTGCCATATACAGACAGGGTCGGAATGAGCAGTTCTTC.

CDR3 amino acids: CASSPEGADTDTQYF. CDR3 bases: TGTGCCAGCAGCCCCGAAGGCGCGGACACAGATACGCAGTATTTT. The rearrangement uses TRBV11-2 and TRBJ2-3; D gene unclear. The CDR3 extends over 15 amino acids. Trimming shortened V by 5 bases and J by 2 bases, and 14 bases separated the two germline ends. The germline gives CDR1 SGHAT, CDR2 FQNNGV.

This clonotype has ten or more counts. The rearrangement links TRBV5-1 to TRBJ2-5; perhaps TRBD1 as D (5 bases). The germline V gene has CDR1 SGHRS and CDR2 YFSETQ. Trimming took off 4 bases at V and 5 bases at J, with 21 bases between the two ends. This CDR3 contains 16 residues. CDR3 nucleotide sequence: TGCGCCAGCAGCCTTGGGGCGCTGGGGCGCGAGGAGACCCAGTACTTC. The encoded protein is CASSLGALGREETQYF.

The V and J genes are TRBV20-1 and TRBJ2-3; 7 nucleotides match TRBD2. J gave up 5 bases and V 5 bases, and 10 bases lay outside the gene matches. The CDR3 runs 14 residues. Germline CDR1 DFQATT, CDR2 SNEGSKA (reference sequence). CDR3 protein: CSAREAGEGDTQYF. The CDR3 nucleotides read TGCAGTGCTCGTGAGGCGGGGGAAGGAGATACGCAGTATTTT.

This chain joins TRBV7-9 and TRBJ1-1; no definite D call. CDR1 SEHNR and CDR2 FQNEAQ come from the germline V gene (reference sequence). V was trimmed by 5 bases and J by 3 bases, leaving 10 bases between them. The CDR3 contains 13 residues. CDR3 in DNA: TGTGCCAGCAGCCCTCCGGGTTACACTGAAGCTTTCTTT. It encodes CASSPPGYTEAFF.

This clonotype was counted a few times. The genes are TRBV2 and TRBJ1-2, with D hard to call. Germline V CDR1 and CDR2: SNHLY, FYNNEI. This CDR3 comprises 15 residues. V was clipped by 1 base and J by 0 bases, with 9 bases between them. CDR3 sequence (DNA): TGTGCCAGCAGTGAAGTAGGCAGGACTAACTATGGCTACACCTTC. Its protein is CASSEVGRTNYGYTF.

The chain recombines TRBV18 with TRBJ2-5; weak D call: TRBD2 (5 bases). In germline, CDR1 is KGHSH, CDR2 LQKENI. CDR3 size: 14 residues. The ends were cut back, 6 bases at V and 5 bases at J, with 16 bases in the middle. The CDR3 spells CASSGLDSRETQYF. The CDR3 DNA follows: TGTGCCAGCTCCGGACTGGACTCCCGCGAGACCCAGTACTTC.

The chain joins TRBV11-1 to TRBJ2-4; weak D call: TRBD1 (6 bases). CDR3 length: 16 residues. Looked up from germline, CDR1 is SGHAT and CDR2 is FQDESV (reference sequence). With 1 base removed from V and 1 base from J, the gap between germline ends came to 11 bases. CDR3 sequence reads: CASSLGGTTAKNIQYF. CDR3 DNA sequence: TGTGCCAGCAGCTTAGGAGGGACAACGGCCAAAAACATTCAGTACTTC.

This rearrangement joins TRBV11-2 to TRBJ2-1; 9 positions match TRBD1. The CDR3 length is 17 residues. The V gene's germline CDR1 is SGHAT and CDR2 FQNNGV. V lost 0 bases and J lost 4; bases outside the gene matches: 7. The CDR3 is CASSLEVTGGLYNEQFF. For the CDR3, the DNA is TGTGCCAGCAGCTTAGAGGTAACAGGGGGCCTTTACAATGAGCAGTTCTTC. The complete variable domain, with remaining parts taken from reference TRBV11-2 and TRBJ2-1, reads EAGVAQSPRYKIIEKRQSVAFWCNPISGHATLYWYQQILGQGPKLLIQFQNNGVVDDSQLPKDRFSAERLKGVDSTLKIQPAKLEDSAVYLCASSLEVTGGLYNEQFFGPGTRLTVL.

In its sample, this clonotype was seen a few times. The chain has TRBV11-2 and TRBJ1-4; tentative D call: TRBD1 (6 bases). The CDR3 length is 13 residues. Germline V lookup: CDR1 SGHAT, CDR2 FQNNGV. The V and J ends lost 4 bases and 7 bases respectively, with 10 bases between them. This CDR3 reads CASSSGAIEKLFF. For the CDR3, the DNA is TGTGCCAGCAGCTCGGGGGCGATTGAAAAACTGTTTTTT.

The chain couples TRBV24-1 to TRBJ2-3; 15 bases match TRBD2. V lost 4 bases to trimming and J lost 9 bases; unmatched junction nucleotides: 16. Germline CDR1 is KGHDR and CDR2 is SFDVKD. The CDR3 is 19 residues long. The CDR3 spells CATSDPTNGLAGGLVTQYF. The CDR3 DNA reads as TGTGCCACCAGTGACCCCACGAACGGACTAGCGGGGGGGCTCGTCACGCAGTATTTT.

The chain recombines TRBV6-5 with TRBJ1-6; D possibly corresponds to TRBD1 (5 bases). V lost 6 bases, J lost 0 bases, and 12 bases lay in between. Germline assignment: CDR1 MNHEY and CDR2 SVGAGI. The CDR3 runs 16 residues. The CDR3 spells CASRKGTSSYNSPLHF. CDR3 coding DNA: TGTGCCAGCAGGAAGGGGACGAGCTCCTATAATTCACCCCTCCACTTT.

Ten or more counts support this clonotype. The rearrangement uses TRBV5-1 and TRBJ2-4, with 10 positions matching TRBD2. CDR1 SGHRS and CDR2 YFSETQ come from the germline V gene. V lost 1 base to trimming and J lost 4 bases; unmatched junction nucleotides: 14. The CDR3 has 19 residues. CDR3 protein: CASSLRPSGSAELKNIQYF. DNA for the CDR3: TGCGCCAGCAGCTTGAGGCCTAGCGGGAGCGCAGAACTAAAAAACATTCAGTACTTC.

The V gene is TRBV3-1, the J gene TRBJ1-6; the D is unclear. V lost 1 base, J lost 7 bases, and 14 bases lay in between. The CDR3 is 16 residues long. CDR1 and CDR2 from the germline V gene are LGHDT and YNNKEL (reference sequence). CDR3 in amino acids: CASSQVVGSRNSPLHF. The CDR3 nucleotides are TGTGCCAGCAGCCAAGTGGTGGGCAGCAGGAATTCACCCCTCCACTTT.